The next 17 T cell receptor beta chains were all read from a single sample in a study of T cells after yellow fever vaccination. MiXCR was run by TCRdb on the 5' RACE reads, yielding one entry per CDR3 protein. The sample gives 600,000 to 750,000 distinct CDR3 sequences, about 12% of which show up once; more than 13% is in the top ten. The sequenced sample was PBMCs, obtained on the day of the yellow fever booster vaccination. The receptors shown here come from a man aged 25 to 40 who received the YFV17D yellow fever vaccine.

The chain employs TRBV12-3 or TRBV12-4 and TRBJ1-1; D is undetermined. CDR3 length: 12 amino acids. Trimming cost V 4 bases and J 4 bases, with 7 bases left between them. CDR3 protein: CASSSWGTEAFF. CDR3 coding DNA: TGTGCCAGCAGTTCGTGGGGCACTGAAGCTTTCTTT.

The chain recombines TRBV20-1 with TRBJ1-2, with 9 bases lining up with TRBD1. CDR3 length: 17 amino acids. Germline V CDR1 and CDR2: DFQATT, SNEGSKA (reference sequence). Trimming cost V 5 bases and J 2 bases; bases outside gene matches: 15. The CDR3 DNA sequence: TGCAGTGCTGCCCGGTATATTCTGGACAGGGGAAACTATGGCTACACCTTC. The encoded protein is CSAARYILDRGNYGYTF.

DNA of the CDR3: TGTGCCAGCAGCTTAGGTGGAGTCTCACACTATGGCTACACCTTC. The encoded protein is CASSLGGVSHYGYTF. This chain connects TRBV7-2 to TRBJ1-2; no reliable D call. Looked up from germline, CDR1 is SGHTA and CDR2 is FQGNSA. CDR3 length equals 15 residues. Trimming removed 1 base from V and 3 bases from J, with 12 bases in between.

This clonotype has ten or more counts. The chain couples TRBV5-1 to TRBJ1-1; D remains ambiguous. Germline V gene lookup returns CDR1 SGHRS and CDR2 YFSETQ. V was cut by 4 bases and J by 5 bases, with 18 bases left in between. This CDR3 contains 15 residues. CDR3 region: CASSLLGPAKTEAFF. CDR3 sequence (DNA): TGCGCCAGCAGCCTGCTTGGGCCAGCAAAGACTGAAGCTTTCTTT.

This clonotype was counted only a few times. V gene TRBV4-3 combines with J gene TRBJ1-1, with a tentative D call TRBD1 (5 bases). CDR1 LGHNA and CDR2 YSLEER come from the germline V gene. V was pared by 0 bases and J by 0 bases, with 8 bases between. CDR3 length: 15 residues. This chain's CDR3 is CASSQDMGVNTEAFF. DNA of the CDR3: TGCGCCAGCAGCCAAGATATGGGGGTGAACACTGAAGCTTTCTTT.

This chain links TRBV10-3 with TRBJ1-1, with D unclear. The CDR3 extends over 14 amino acids. The V end lost 4 bases, the J end lost 0 bases, and 9 bases lay between the germline ends. CDR1 is ENHRY and CDR2 is SYGVKD in the germline V gene. CDR3 nucleotides: TGTGCCATCAGTGTCGGCAGAATGAACACTGAAGCTTTCTTT. Residues: CAISVGRMNTEAFF.

This clonotype was counted a few times. The CDR3 reads CATTLGFASGRGHEQYF. Here the CDR3 DNA reads TGTGCCACCACGCTGGGTTTCGCTAGCGGGAGAGGACACGAGCAGTACTTC. This chain joins TRBV24-1 and TRBJ2-7; 10 nucleotides line up with TRBD2. The CDR3 spans 17 residues. CDR1 is KGHDR, CDR2 SFDVKD, per germline. Losses at the gene ends were 8 bases for V and 5 bases for J; bases not matched to a gene: 17.

This clonotype occurred a few times. The chain uses TRBV2 and TRBJ2-7, with D perhaps given as TRBD1 or TRBD2 (5 bases each). Trimming removed 3 bases at V and 5 bases at J, with 14 bases between. CDR1 SNHLY and CDR2 FYNNEI come from the germline V gene. CDR3 size: 14 residues. The CDR3 coding sequence is TGTGCCAGCAGTGATCCAGGGACGAGGCACGAGCAGTACTTC. Protein sequence: CASSDPGTRHEQYF. The variable domain in full, completed from reference TRBV2 and TRBJ2-7, reads EPEVTQTPSHQVTQMGQEVILRCVPISNHLYFYWYRQILGQKVEFLVSFYNNEISEKSEIFDDQFSVERPDGSNFTLKIRSTKLEDSAMYFCASSDPGTRHEQYFGPGTRLTVT.

This clonotype was detected only a few times. J is TRBJ2-7 and V is TRBV5-1, with TRBD2 matching over 11 bases. Trimming at V came to 4 bases and at J to 4 bases, leaving 7 bases not matched to a gene. CDR3 size: 15 residues. Per the germline V gene, CDR1 is SGHRS and CDR2 is YFSETQ. The CDR3 protein is CASSPASGRLYEQYF. CDR3 nucleotide sequence: TGCGCCAGCAGCCCGGCTAGCGGGAGGCTGTACGAGCAGTACTTC.

This clonotype was found many times. The V and J genes are TRBV5-5 and TRBJ1-5; a possible D gene is TRBD1 (6 bases). The CDR3 sequence is 15 residues long. V was trimmed by 0 bases and J by 4 bases, leaving 11 bases between them. Looked up from germline, CDR1 is SGHKS and CDR2 is YYEKEE (reference sequence). CDR3 bases: TGTGCCAGCAGCTTGGGGACAGCCATGAATCAGCCCCAGCATTTT. This gives the protein CASSLGTAMNQPQHF.

The chain links TRBV9 to TRBJ2-3; D gene ambiguous. CDR1 is SGDLS, CDR2 YYNGEE, per germline. V lost 0 bases to trimming and J lost 4 bases, with 15 bases between them. The CDR3 extends over 16 amino acids. CDR3 DNA sequence: TGTGCCAGCAGCGTAGCACCCATCGGTCGCGCAGATACGCAGTATTTT. It yields the protein CASSVAPIGRADTQYF.

The gene calls are TRBV20-1 and TRBJ2-5; 12 bases fit TRBD2. V trimming: 1 base; J trimming: 10 bases; junction bases outside the gene matches: 10. CDR3 length: 15 residues. Germline CDR1 is DFQATT and CDR2 is SNEGSKA (reference sequence). CDR3 sequence (DNA): TGCAGTGCTAGAGGAATGACTAGCGGGAGAGGGGACCAGTACTTC. Its protein is CSARGMTSGRGDQYF.

Only a few counts were recorded for this clonotype. This rearrangement joins TRBV20-1 to TRBJ1-1; tentatively, D is TRBD1 (5 bases). V was shortened by 6 bases and J by 2 bases, with 13 bases between the two germline ends. CDR3 size: 13 residues. CDR1 DFQATT and CDR2 SNEGSKA come from the germline V gene (reference sequence). Here the CDR3 DNA reads TGCAGTGCCGGGGGTTTAAGAAACACTGAAGCTTTCTTT. This gives the protein CSAGGLRNTEAFF.

In DNA form, the CDR3 reads TGTGCCAGCAGCTCAAATACTCGAGACTACGAGCAGTACTTC. This sequence encodes CASSSNTRDYEQYF. The chain uses TRBV11-1 and TRBJ2-7; D remains ambiguous. Trimming removed 4 bases at V and 3 bases at J, with 13 bases between. Germline CDR1 is SGHAT and CDR2 is FQDESV (reference sequence). The length of the CDR3 is 14 residues.

This clonotype was picked up a small number of times. V and J are TRBV19 and TRBJ2-4, with 7 bases matching TRBD1. The germline gives CDR1 LNHDA, CDR2 SQIVND (reference sequence). The CDR3 is 14 residues long. Trimming took 7 bases from V and 1 from J; bases not matched to a gene: 4. The CDR3 is CASKGRGAKNIQYF. CDR3 DNA sequence: TGTGCCAGTAAGGGCAGGGGGGCCAAAAACATTCAGTACTTC.

V is TRBV7-9 and J is TRBJ2-5, with 9 nucleotides matching TRBD1. Germline CDR1 SEHNR, CDR2 FQNEAQ (reference sequence). The CDR3 loop spans 15 amino acids. J was trimmed by 4 bases and V by 4 bases; bases with no gene match: 7. In DNA, the CDR3 is TGTGCCAGCAGCTCCGGGACAGGGTCGTTAGAGACCCAGTACTTC. This translates into CASSSGTGSLETQYF.

The CDR3 sequence: CASSPPPVHEQYF. CDR3 nucleotides: TGTGCCAGCAGCCCCCCCCCTGTACACGAGCAGTACTTC. V is TRBV7-9 and J is TRBJ2-7; D is unresolved. Germline V gives CDR1 SEHNR, CDR2 FQNEAQ (reference sequence). The CDR3 has 13 amino acids. V was shortened by 5 bases and J by 5 bases, with 13 bases between the two germline ends.